This T cell receptor (beta chain) was observed in a study of T cells in Graves' hyperthyroidism and ophthalmopathy. Amplification of TCR beta CDR3 regions was performed using RNA transcripts as template. The primer set for the first-round RT-PCR of the TCR CDR3 was HTBI. One entry per CDR3 protein, called by TCRdb with MiXCR from the multiplex PCR reads. The repertoire consists of fewer than 450,000 distinct CDR3 sequences, with about 17% occurring once and the leading ten covering approximately 35%. The study left out patients who had uncontrolled infection, other autoimmune disease, pregnancy or lactation. This clonotype was picked up many times. Its antigen is undetermined. Study-level results: In the blood, most expanded thyroid clonotypes above 0.001 appeared as well.

Material for sequencing was blood. This receptor was identified in a woman aged 25 to 39 with Graves' hyperthyroidism that later progressed to Graves' ophthalmopathy.

The DNA for the CDR3 is TGTGCCAGCAGTTTGTTTCCCGGGGGGGCTGGGAATGAGCAGTTCTTC. As protein: CASSLFPGGAGNEQFF. This chain links TRBV12-3 or TRBV12-4 with TRBJ2-1; 8 nucleotides align to TRBD2. V was clipped by 3 bases and J by 7 bases; unmatched bases: 11. The CDR3 extends over 16 amino acids.